The 21 T cell receptor beta chains below come from one sample, sequenced in a study of cytomegalovirus exposure and HLA in healthy donors. The PCR ran on 60 Vbeta and 13 Jbeta primers. The method was immunoSEQ multiplex PCR; TCRdb's version includes in-frame clones alone and lacks a portion of them. Among approximately 190,000 clones, 75% to 90% were seen once, and the ten largest hold 0.7% to 0.95%. Material: PBMCs. Every receptor here comes from a woman aged 18-30 years in good health and CMV-seronegative.

The chain has TRBV5-1 and TRBJ2-7, with 8 bases aligning to TRBD2. V was pared by 0 bases and J by 5 bases, with 4 bases of the junction left unmatched. The germline V gene encodes CDR1 SGHRS and CDR2 YFSETQ. This CDR3 is built from 14 residues. The CDR3 nucleotides read TGCGCCAGCAGCTTGGTCGGGGGGGTCAACGAGCAGTACTTC. It specifies CASSLVGGVNEQYF. Full variable domain (remainder filled in from reference TRBV5-1 and TRBJ2-7): KAGVTQTPRYLIKTRGQQVTLSCSPISGHRSVSWYQQTPGQGLQFLFEYFSETQRNKGNFPGRFSGRQFSNSRSEMNVSTLELGDSALYLCASSLVGGVNEQYFGPGTRLTVT.

This chain joins TRBV7-2 and TRBJ2-7; possible D gene TRBD2, 6 bases. The V and J ends lost 0 bases and 5 bases respectively, with 11 bases between them. The CDR3 totals 14 residues. Per germline, CDR1 SGHTA and CDR2 FQGNSA. DNA for the CDR3: TGTGCCAGCAGCTTAGCAGGAGGGAACCACGAGCAGTACTTC. Translating it yields CASSLAGGNHEQYF.

This sequence joins TRBV10-1 and TRBJ1-4; no clear D gene. Trimming removed 0 bases at V and 0 bases at J, with 5 bases between. The CDR3 consists of 15 residues. Per the germline V gene, CDR1 is WNHNN and CDR2 is SYGVQD (reference sequence). CDR3: CASSESGSTNEKLFF. The CDR3 DNA reads as TGCGCCAGCAGTGAGTCGGGCTCAACTAATGAAAAACTGTTTTTT.

The sample holds a few counts of this clone. The chain carries TRBV27 and TRBJ1-5, with unresolved D. CDR3 size: 15 residues. In germline, CDR1 is MNHEY, CDR2 SMNVEV (reference sequence). V was trimmed by 6 bases and J by 0 bases, leaving 12 bases between them. In nucleotides, the CDR3 is TGTGCCAGCAGCCGGGGAGGTTATAGCAATCAGCCCCAGCATTTT. Encoded protein: CASSRGGYSNQPQHF.

This chain uses TRBV30 with TRBJ1-2, with 10 bases matching TRBD1. The CDR3 covers 14 residues. Germline CDR1 GTSNPN, CDR2 SVGIG (reference sequence). The V and J ends lost 4 bases and 3 bases, in that order; junction bases with no gene match: 5. CDR3 amino acids: CAWTRDRGDYGYTF. CDR3 DNA sequence: TGTGCCTGGACCCGGGACAGGGGAGACTATGGCTACACCTTC. The full variable domain, its missing parts supplied by reference TRBV30 and TRBJ1-2, is SQTIHQWPATLVQPVGSPLSLECTVEGTSNPNLYWYRQAAGRGLQLLFYSVGIGQISSEVPQNLSASRPQDRQFILSSKKLLLSDSGFYLCAWTRDRGDYGYTFGSGTRLTVV.

CDR3 amino acids: CASSQDPDRGEYSNQPQHF. CDR3 nucleotide sequence: TGTGCCAGCAGCCAAGACCCCGACAGGGGGGAATATAGCAATCAGCCCCAGCATTTT. J is TRBJ1-5 and V is TRBV4-2; 9 bases fit TRBD1. Per the germline V gene, CDR1 is LGHNA and CDR2 is YNFKEQ. There are 19 residues in the CDR3. The ends lost 0 bases at V and 0 bases at J; junction bases unmatched: 9.

This clone was seen a handful of times. One end of the junction does not line up with germline, which may come from a read error. V usage is TRBV20-1 and J usage is TRBJ2-7; D is ambiguous. The CDR3 sequence is 8 residues long. From germline, CDR1 is DFQATT and CDR2 SNEGSKA (reference sequence). The CDR3 nucleotides are TGCAGTGCTGATAGAGTTTTCTTC. Translated: CSADRVFF.

This sequence joins TRBV18 and TRBJ2-7, with D possibly TRBD1 on 6 matching bases. The ends were cut back, 4 bases at V and 3 bases at J, with 16 bases in the middle. This CDR3 contains 15 residues. The germline gives CDR1 KGHSH, CDR2 LQKENI. CDR3 nucleotide sequence: TGTGCCAGCTCACTAACAGGGATCGAGGGCTACGAGCAGTACTTC. Translation gives CASSLTGIEGYEQYF.

The chain uses TRBV6-6 and TRBJ1-1; D is perhaps TRBD1 (5 bases). This CDR3 contains 13 residues. The germline CDR1 and CDR2 sequences are MNHNY and SVGAGI (reference sequence). Trimming took 6 bases from V and 6 from J, leaving 14 bases between them. CDR3 sequence reads: CASSIQVVAEAFF. Here the CDR3 DNA reads TGTGCCAGCAGCATACAGGTGGTAGCTGAAGCTTTCTTT.

This clone was seen more than once but under ten times. This chain joins TRBV27 and TRBJ1-4; D remains ambiguous. V was shortened by 8 bases and J by 4 bases, with 14 bases between the two germline ends. This CDR3 spans 14 amino acids. CDR1 and CDR2 (germline): MNHEY, SMNVEV (reference sequence). This CDR3 is CASPREIGNEKLFF. The CDR3, as DNA: TGTGCCAGCCCGCGGGAGATCGGTAATGAAAAACTGTTTTTT.

DNA of the CDR3: TGTGCCAGCAGTGCTCAGTACAGCACTGAAGCTTTCTTT. This codes for CASSAQYSTEAFF. J is TRBJ1-1 and V is TRBV6-1; D gene ambiguous. This CDR3 spans 13 amino acids. V shed 4 bases and J shed 4 bases, with 10 bases lying between them. Germline values: CDR1 MNHNS, CDR2 SASEGT.

This sequence joins TRBV16 and TRBJ2-1; 8 positions match TRBD2. The CDR3 sequence is 16 residues long. CDR1 and CDR2 (germline): KGHSY, FQNENV. Trimming took 0 bases from V and 6 from J; bases not matched to a gene: 7. CDR3 sequence reads: CASSQSAGGGGNEQFF. The DNA for the CDR3 is TGTGCCAGCAGCCAATCTGCGGGAGGAGGAGGCAATGAGCAGTTCTTC. The variable domain in full, with the rest retrieved from reference TRBV16 and TRBJ2-1, is GEEVAQTPKHLVRGEGQKAKLYCAPIKGHSYVFWYQQVLKNEFKFLISFQNENVFDETGMPKERFSAKCLPNSPCSLEIQATKLEDSAVYFCASSQSAGGGGNEQFFGPGTRLTVL.

Regarding this clone: One end of the junction does not line up with germline, which may come from a read error. This chain connects TRBV7-9 to TRBJ2-1; 8 bases fit TRBD2. The CDR3 has 11 amino acids. Germline lookup yields CDR1 SEHNR and CDR2 FQNEAQ (reference sequence). The CDR3 region is CASSSGLDSVF. The CDR3, as DNA: TGTGCCAGCAGCTCGGGACTAGATTCAGTCTTC.

The V and J genes are TRBV28 and TRBJ1-1; D perhaps matches TRBD1 (5 bases). With 6 bases removed from V and 6 bases from J, the gap between germline ends came to 17 bases. CDR3 size: 14 residues. Germline CDR1 is MDHEN and CDR2 is SYDVKM. The CDR3 DNA is TGTGCCAGCAGATATCAGGGTCATCCCGCTGAAGCTTTCTTT. It encodes CASRYQGHPAEAFF.

The V call is TRBV19, the J call TRBJ1-2; 10 bases are shared with TRBD1. The CDR3 runs 13 residues. Germline V gene data show CDR1 as LNHDA and CDR2 as SQIVND (reference sequence). V lost 10 bases and J lost 3; bases outside the gene matches: 5. CDR3 in amino acids: CATSDRGDYGYTF. DNA for the CDR3: TGTGCCACCTCGGACAGGGGGGACTATGGCTACACCTTC.

The chain joins TRBV27 to TRBJ2-1, with D perhaps TRBD2 (6 bases). This CDR3 comprises 14 residues. Germline CDR1 and CDR2: MNHEY and SMNVEV (reference sequence). Trimming took 10 bases from V and 2 from J, leaving 15 bases between them. CDR3 amino acids: CATSGGGPYNEQFF. In nucleotides, the CDR3 is TGTGCCACCTCCGGAGGAGGGCCCTACAATGAGCAGTTCTTC.

The chain has TRBV18 and TRBJ2-2; 8 bases match TRBD1. The CDR3 length is 15 residues. In germline, CDR1 is KGHSH, CDR2 LQKENI. V gave up 7 bases and J gave up 3 bases; unmatched junction bases: 7. The CDR3 loop is CASFQGATDTGELFF. The CDR3 region has the DNA TGTGCCAGCTTTCAGGGGGCGACCGACACCGGGGAGCTGTTTTTT.

The V gene is TRBV4-1, the J gene TRBJ1-4; D gene unclear. Germline CDR1 and CDR2: MGHRA and YSYEKL. With 3 bases removed from V and 7 bases from J, the gap between germline ends came to 9 bases. The CDR3 runs to 13 residues. CDR3 residues: CASSQGRGEKLFF. DNA of the CDR3: TGCGCCAGCAGCCAGGGTCGGGGTGAAAAACTGTTTTTT.

The rearrangement uses TRBV29-1 and TRBJ2-1; 11 bases align to TRBD2. The germline gives CDR1 SQVTM, CDR2 ANQGSEA. The CDR3 extends over 15 amino acids. V lost 7 bases, J lost 4 bases, and 9 bases stayed unmatched. This CDR3 is CSALKGLAGYNEQFF. In DNA, the CDR3 is TGCAGCGCCCTTAAAGGACTAGCGGGTTACAATGAGCAGTTCTTC.

The chain carries TRBV28 and TRBJ1-1; D gene uncertain. V lost 6 bases and J lost 0, with 14 bases in between. Germline V CDR1 and CDR2: MDHEN, SYDVKM. The CDR3 loop spans 15 amino acids. CDR3 in amino acids: CASSLGGIMNTEAFF. For the CDR3, the DNA is TGTGCCAGCAGCCTAGGCGGGATCATGAACACTGAAGCTTTCTTT.

The CDR3 DNA reads TGTGCCAGCAGCTTAGTTCCGCGGCAAACAGATACGCAGTATTTT. Residues: CASSLVPRQTDTQYF. The chain combines TRBV7-9 with TRBJ2-3; D uncertain. Germline CDR1 SEHNR, CDR2 FQNEAQ (reference sequence). The CDR3 contains 15 residues. Trimming left V 1 base short and J 3 bases short, with 11 bases between.